Listed below are T cell receptor beta chains from one sample, sequenced in a study of Graves' ophthalmopathy and Graves' hyperthyroidism. TCRdb recomputed calls from the multiplex PCR reads with MiXCR, one row per CDR3 protein. The table has almost 400,000 distinct CDR3 sequences, around 18% seen once. The sample comprised peripheral blood. The receptors stem from a woman aged 18-29 years with Graves' ophthalmopathy. Each CDR3 is given with its conserved first and last residue. The D gene is left open where the match is weak. Clone size appears in some rows only: once, few, many, or a class for an expanded clone.

>TRBV19|TRBJ2-2|NA|TRBD1
CASSPGQMLTGELFF
TGTGCCAGTAGTCCGGGACAGATGCTCACCGGGGAGCTGTTTTTT
>TRBV11-2|TRBJ2-5|many|NA
CASSLDGVTGLWKETQYF
TGTGCCAGCAGCTTAGATGGTGTGACGGGCTTATGGAAAGAGACCCAGTACTTC
>TRBV12-3/TRBV12-4|TRBJ2-7|many|NA
CASSLASRGLAEQYF
TGTGCCAGCAGTTTAGCCAGCCGTGGCTTAGCCGAGCAGTACTTC
>TRBV12-3/TRBV12-4|TRBJ2-5|NA|NA
CASSPGHGKETQYF
TGTGCCAGCAGCCCCGGACATGGGAAAGAGACCCAGTACTTC
>TRBV11-2|TRBJ1-2|many|NA
CASSLEIASGYGYTF
TGTGCCAGCAGCTTAGAAATAGCTTCGGGGTATGGCTACACCTTC
>TRBV27|TRBJ2-7|many|TRBD2
CASSPGLAELGSSYEQYF
TGTGCCAGCAGTCCGGGACTAGCGGAGCTAGGGAGCTCCTACGAGCAGTACTTC
>TRBV2|TRBJ1-1|NA|NA
CASSDLRRTEAFF
TGTGCCAGCAGTGATTTACGTCGGACTGAAGCTTTCTTT
>TRBV6-5|TRBJ1-1|many|TRBD1
CASSYPAVGGAGTEAFF
TGTGCCAGCAGTTACCCCGCCGTAGGGGGCGCAGGCACTGAAGCTTTCTTT
>TRBV11-2|TRBJ1-3|many|NA
CASSLEGDPGNTIYF
TGTGCCAGCAGCTTAGAAGGGGATCCTGGAAACACCATATATTTT
>TRBV6-2/TRBV6-3|TRBJ2-4|many|NA
CASSSFVGERAKNIQYF
TGTGCCAGCAGTTCCTTCGTAGGGGAGAGGGCCAAAAACATTCAGTACTTC
>TRBV19|TRBJ1-5|NA|NA
CASGFQPQGPQHF
TGTGCCAGTGGATTTCAACCACAGGGGCCCCAGCATTTT
>TRBV6-2/TRBV6-3|TRBJ2-1|many|NA
CASSYSRDGNEQFF
TGTGCCAGCAGTTACTCGAGGGACGGCAATGAGCAGTTCTTC
>TRBV19|TRBJ2-2|many|NA
CASKWQGNTGELFF
TGTGCCAGTAAGTGGCAGGGGAACACCGGGGAGCTGTTTTTT
>TRBV10-3|TRBJ2-4|many|TRBD2
CAISETSGGADIQYF
TGTGCCATCAGTGAAACTAGCGGGGGGGCAGACATTCAGTACTTC
>TRBV6-7|TRBJ1-5|many|NA
CASSSRQAPGPQHF
TGTGCCAGCAGTTCCAGACAGGCGCCAGGGCCCCAGCATTTT
>TRBV28|TRBJ1-1|many|NA
CASSLYRTPGAFF
TGTGCCAGCAGTTTATACAGGACCCCTGGAGCTTTCTTT
>TRBV28|TRBJ1-6|once|NA
CASRLLAGSYNSPLHF
TGTGCCAGCAGGCTCCTCGCAGGGTCCTATAATTCACCCCTCCACTTT
>TRBV7-2|TRBJ1-1|many|NA
CASSVNTEAFF
TGTGCCAGCAGCGTGAACACTGAAGCTTTCTTT